Presented here are 13 T cell receptor gamma chains from one specimen sequenced in a study of gamma delta lymphoproliferative disorders and STAT genes. Sequencing used genomic DNA taken from PBMCs of patients and controls. TCRdb re-called clones from the multiplex PCR reads via CATT. This table has over 4,000 gamma-chain clones, around 8% appearing once. The specimen sequenced was blood. These receptors all stem from a human donor in good health.

This clone qualifies as medium-sized (0.01 to 0.1%). Other DNA sequences in the same sample also yield this CDR3. V is TRGV4 and J is TRGJP1. Here the J gene came from matching the DNA to germline, since TCRdb omits it. This CDR3 is 14 amino acids long. In germline, CDR1 is EGSTGY, CDR2 YDSYTSSV. Trimming removed 0 bases from V and 2 bases from J; junction bases left unmatched: 0. This CDR3 reads CATWDGTTGWFKIF. The CDR3 DNA is TGTGCCACCTGGGATGGGACCACTGGTTGGTTCAAGATATTT.

Concerning this clone itself: At one boundary the junction diverges from the germline segment, which might be a read error. Distinct nucleotide sequences in the sample also encode this CDR3. For the CDR3, the DNA is TGTGCCACTTGGGATACATTTTATTATAAGAAACTCTTT. This gives the protein CATWDTFYYKKLF. V usage is TRGV8 and J usage is TRGJ1 or TRGJ2. No J segment appears in TCRdb, so it was assigned here by matching the sequence to germline. In germline, CDR1 is VENAVY, CDR2 YDSYNSRV. The CDR3 has 13 amino acids.

This chain connects TRGV10 to TRGJP1. Here the J gene was assigned by germline matching of the DNA, as TCRdb has none. TRGV10 is classed as an ORF, of uncertain function. The CDR3 covers 13 residues. The V segment lost 8 bases and the J segment 11 bases; nucleotides outside the gene matches: 12. CDR3 residues: CAAWDLFVWFKIF. CDR3 DNA sequence: TGTGCTGCGTGGGATTTGTTCGTGTGGTTCAAGATATTT.

Many counts were recorded for this clone. The same CDR3 can be traced to other DNA sequences in this sample. The J gene is TRGJ1 or TRGJ2, the V gene TRGV2. Since TCRdb gives no J gene, matching the DNA to germline was used here to assign it. V was pared by 0 bases and J by 0 bases, with 2 bases of the junction left unmatched. The germline CDR1 and CDR2 sequences are EGSNGY and YDSYNSKV. The CDR3 is 14 residues long. In DNA form, the CDR3 reads TGTGCCACCTGGGACGGGTCGAATTATTATAAGAAACTCTTT. This codes for CATWDGSNYYKKLF.

Sample share makes this clone medium-sized (0.01 to 0.1%). This chain joins TRGV8 and TRGJ1 or TRGJ2. As TCRdb names no J gene, one was assigned here on the basis of a DNA match to germline. V lost 5 bases and J lost 4; bases outside the gene matches: 5. The CDR3 length is 12 residues. Germline CDR1 reads VENAVY; CDR2 reads YDSYNSRV. The CDR3 protein is CATWASYYKKLF. In nucleotides, the CDR3 is TGTGCCACCTGGGCGTCCTATTATAAGAAACTCTTT.

This clone was recorded at least ten times. It is unclear where the CDR3 begins or ends on the DNA, so no DNA is shown, and the CDR3 is as TCRdb lists it. V gene assignment gives TRGV11, but the J gene was left uncalled. TRGV11 qualifies as an ORF whose function is uncertain. The CDR3 numbers 19 amino acids, ends counted. CDR3 in amino acids: CTTVPAGLGTRNGGYKKLF.

By share of the sample, this clone is medium-sized (0.01 to 0.1%). The V call is TRGV3, the J call TRGJ1 or TRGJ2. TCRdb does not report a J gene; here it was assigned by matching the DNA to germline references. Trimming removed 0 bases from V and 0 bases from J; junction bases left unmatched: 5. CDR3 size: 15 residues. Looked up from germline, CDR1 is VTNTFY and CDR2 is YDVSTARD (reference sequence). CDR3 loop: CATWDRLPNYYKKLF. The CDR3 bases are TGTGCCACCTGGGACAGGTTACCGAATTATTATAAGAAACTCTTT.

Concerning this clone itself: The protein in TCRdb stems from a much larger clone and differs at residue 5 from this DNA's translation, likely a read error; here the protein is translated from the DNA. The V and J genes are TRGV4 and TRGJP1. Here the J gene was assigned by germline matching of the DNA, as TCRdb has none. Per germline, CDR1 EGSTGY and CDR2 YDSYTSSV. The CDR3 is 13 residues long. J was trimmed by 0 bases and V by 6 bases; bases with no gene match: 1. This CDR3 reads CATWYTTGWFKIF. CDR3 nucleotide sequence: TGTGCCACCTGGTATACCACTGGTTGGTTCAAGATATTT.

This clone counts as medium-sized (0.01 to 0.1%). The rearrangement joins TRGV10 to TRGJ1 or TRGJ2. As TCRdb names no J gene, one was assigned here on the basis of a DNA match to germline. TRGV10 is an ORF, with its function uncertain. The junction had 9 bases not matched to a gene; V was cut back by 8 bases and J by 4 bases. The CDR3 loop spans 13 amino acids. CDR3 region: CAAWDSPYYKKLF. CDR3 sequence (DNA): TGTGCTGCGTGGGATAGCCCGTATTATAAGAAACTCTTT.

This clone is medium-sized. V and J are TRGV2 and TRGJ1 or TRGJ2. TCRdb carries no J gene annotation; the J gene was assigned here by matching the DNA with germline. The CDR3 consists of 17 residues. CDR1 is EGSNGY and CDR2 is YDSYNSKV in the germline V gene. With 0 bases clipped from V and 4 bases from J, the junction kept 15 bases outside the gene matches. The CDR3 coding sequence is TGTGCCACCTGGGACGGGCGCTTTGGTTTAATCTATTATAAGAAACTCTTT. This codes for CATWDGRFGLIYYKKLF.

This clone is termed medium-sized. The chain is built from TRGV4 and TRGJ1 or TRGJ2. TCRdb gives no J gene; it was assigned here by matching the DNA to germline. Germline values: CDR1 EGSTGY, CDR2 YDSYTSSV. Trimming at V came to 5 bases and at J to 12 bases, leaving 10 bases not matched to a gene. The CDR3 covers 11 residues. CDR3 residues: CATWGGGGKLF. As DNA, the CDR3 is TGTGCCACCTGGGGGGGAGGTGGGAAACTCTTT.

J is TRGJ1 or TRGJ2 and V is TRGV4. TCRdb records no J gene; here it was assigned by comparing the DNA to germline. Germline V gene sequence: CDR1 EGSTGY, CDR2 YDSYTSSV. The CDR3 totals 15 residues. Trimming cost V 0 bases and J 3 bases; bases outside gene matches: 8. CDR3 loop: CATWDGPIGYYKKLF. Written as DNA, the CDR3 is TGTGCCACCTGGGATGGGCCAATAGGTTATTATAAGAAACTCTTT.

This clone is judged medium-sized (0.01 to 0.1%). The CDR3 region has the DNA TGTGCTGCGTGGGATCGTCCTTATTATAAGAAACTCTTT. Translated, it gives CAAWDRPYYKKLF. The V call is TRGV10, the J call TRGJ1 or TRGJ2. In the absence of a J gene in TCRdb, the DNA was matched to germline to assign it here. Being an ORF, TRGV10 has a function that is uncertain. V gave up 8 bases and J gave up 3 bases; unmatched junction bases: 8. This CDR3 has 13 amino acids.